A selection of T cell receptor beta chains follows, all from one sample in a study of spatial heterogeneity in lung cancer. MiXCR, run by TCRdb on the 5' RACE reads, gives a single entry per CDR3 protein. The data hold 5,000 to 6,500 distinct CDR3 sequences, with less than 5% observed a single time. The starting material was lung tumor tissue, obtained at surgery. These receptors all stem from a female donor with early-stage non-small cell lung cancer. Both conserved end residues are part of each CDR3. The D gene is left open where the match is weak. For some rows the clone size is stated as once, few or many, or as a class when expanded; others skip it.

v_call: TRBV5-1; d_call: TRBD1; j_call: TRBJ1-2; clone_size: .; cdr3_aa: CASSFRTGECGYNF; cdr3_nt: TGCGCCAGCAGCTTCAGGACAGGGGAATGTGGCTACAACTTC
v_call: TRBV6-5; d_call: TRBD2; j_call: TRBJ2-3; clone_size: many; cdr3_aa: CASSYSMDSGKRTDTQYF; cdr3_nt: TGTGCCAGCAGTTACTCGATGGATAGCGGGAAACGCACAGATACGCAGTATTTT
v_call: TRBV28; d_call: TRBD1; j_call: TRBJ2-7; clone_size: medium-sized; cdr3_aa: CASSFSRTGEALSTYEQYF; cdr3_nt: TGTGCCAGCAGTTTCTCGAGGACAGGGGAGGCCCTAAGCACCTACGAGCAGTACTTC
v_call: TRBV28; d_call: TRBD1; j_call: TRBJ2-1; clone_size: medium-sized; cdr3_aa: CASSLEGGLNEQFF; cdr3_nt: TGTGCCAGCAGTTTAGAAGGGGGCCTTAATGAGCAGTTCTTC
v_call: TRBV10-1; d_call: TRBD2; j_call: TRBJ2-3; clone_size: many; cdr3_aa: CASSEGLQVTDTQYF; cdr3_nt: TGCGCCAGCAGCGAGGGACTACAAGTCACAGATACGCAGTATTTT
v_call: TRBV20-1; d_call: .; j_call: TRBJ2-7; clone_size: many; cdr3_aa: CSARDPAEGPYEQYF; cdr3_nt: TGCAGTGCTAGAGATCCAGCGGAGGGTCCCTACGAGCAGTACTTC
v_call: TRBV20-1; d_call: TRBD1; j_call: TRBJ1-1; clone_size: medium-sized; cdr3_aa: CSAVGQTGEAFF; cdr3_nt: TGCAGTGCCGTGGGACAGACAGGTGAAGCTTTCTTT
v_call: TRBV29-1; d_call: TRBD2; j_call: TRBJ2-1; clone_size: many; cdr3_aa: CSVGTSGRRGEQFF; cdr3_nt: TGCAGCGTCGGTACTAGCGGGAGAAGGGGTGAGCAGTTCTTC
v_call: TRBV7-9; d_call: .; j_call: TRBJ1-1; clone_size: many; cdr3_aa: CASSRTVGAFF; cdr3_nt: TGTGCCAGCAGCCGAACCGTTGGAGCTTTCTTT
v_call: TRBV6-6; d_call: .; j_call: TRBJ1-5; clone_size: large; cdr3_aa: CASNTGIQPQHF; cdr3_nt: TGTGCCAGCAATACGGGCATTCAGCCCCAGCATTTT
v_call: TRBV20-1; d_call: .; j_call: TRBJ1-4; clone_size: large; cdr3_aa: CSAPPSGGEKLFF; cdr3_nt: TGCAGTGCTCCCCCGTCTGGGGGGGAAAAACTGTTTTTT
v_call: TRBV12-3/TRBV12-4; d_call: TRBD1; j_call: TRBJ1-2; clone_size: medium-sized; cdr3_aa: CASSRGGGYGYTF; cdr3_nt: TGTGCCAGCAGTCGAGGGGGCGGCTATGGCTACACCTTC
v_call: TRBV2; d_call: .; j_call: TRBJ1-5; clone_size: medium-sized; cdr3_aa: CASSDKVPQPQHF; cdr3_nt: TGTGCCAGCAGTGACAAGGTACCTCAGCCCCAGCATTTT
v_call: TRBV6-5; d_call: TRBD1; j_call: TRBJ1-1; clone_size: medium-sized; cdr3_aa: CASSYNGQGNTEAFF; cdr3_nt: TGTGCCAGCAGTTACAACGGACAGGGAAACACTGAAGCTTTCTTT
v_call: TRBV14; d_call: .; j_call: TRBJ2-1; clone_size: many; cdr3_aa: CASSQVSGRPYNEQFF; cdr3_nt: TGTGCCAGCAGCCAAGTCTCCGGGAGACCCTACAATGAGCAGTTCTTC
v_call: TRBV7-2; d_call: TRBD2; j_call: TRBJ2-1; clone_size: many; cdr3_aa: CASSLVGSSGYNEQFF; cdr3_nt: TGTGCCAGCAGCTTAGTAGGTTCTAGCGGCTACAATGAGCAGTTCTTC
v_call: TRBV5-1; d_call: .; j_call: TRBJ1-2; clone_size: medium-sized; cdr3_aa: CASSLSGSRNYGYTF; cdr3_nt: TGCGCCAGCAGCTTATCAGGCTCGCGTAACTATGGCTACACCTTC
v_call: TRBV7-2; d_call: .; j_call: TRBJ2-7; clone_size: medium-sized; cdr3_aa: CASSPLLLGAYEQYF; cdr3_nt: TGTGCCAGCAGTCCTCTTCTACTAGGGGCCTACGAGCAGTACTTC
v_call: TRBV5-1; d_call: .; j_call: TRBJ2-7; clone_size: medium-sized; cdr3_aa: CASSIVPSPEDEQYF; cdr3_nt: TGCGCCAGCAGTATAGTTCCCAGTCCCGAGGACGAGCAGTACTTC
v_call: TRBV9; d_call: TRBD1; j_call: TRBJ2-3; clone_size: medium-sized; cdr3_aa: CASSEGWGTVLYTQYF; cdr3_nt: TGTGCCAGCAGCGAGGGTTGGGGGACAGTTCTATATACGCAGTATTTT
v_call: TRBV27; d_call: TRBD1; j_call: TRBJ2-7; clone_size: medium-sized; cdr3_aa: CASSSPGQGAAKQYF; cdr3_nt: TGTGCCAGCAGTTCACCGGGACAGGGGGCTGCGAAGCAGTACTTC
v_call: TRBV20-1; d_call: .; j_call: TRBJ2-3; clone_size: many; cdr3_aa: CSARLTDTQYF; cdr3_nt: TGCAGTGCTCGACTCACAGATACGCAGTATTTT
v_call: TRBV12-3/TRBV12-4; d_call: TRBD1; j_call: TRBJ1-2; clone_size: many; cdr3_aa: CASSRTGNAYGYTF; cdr3_nt: TGTGCCAGCAGTCGGACAGGGAACGCCTATGGCTACACCTTC
v_call: TRBV20-1; d_call: .; j_call: TRBJ1-6; clone_size: medium-sized; cdr3_aa: CSAILSTGENSPLHF; cdr3_nt: TGCAGTGCCATCCTATCCACGGGCGAGAATTCACCCCTCCACTTT
v_call: TRBV11-2; d_call: TRBD2; j_call: TRBJ2-7; clone_size: large; cdr3_aa: CASSLWEASGIQQYF; cdr3_nt: TGTGCCAGCAGCTTATGGGAGGCTAGCGGGATCCAGCAGTACTTC
v_call: TRBV11-3; d_call: .; j_call: TRBJ1-6; clone_size: many; cdr3_aa: CASSADSSYNSPLHF; cdr3_nt: TGTGCCAGCAGCGCAGACAGCTCCTATAATTCACCCCTCCACTTT